This T cell receptor (beta chain) was obtained from a study of regulatory T cells in long-lasting Graves disease (dated by TCRdb to the early 2020s). Turning to the overall study: In the newly diagnosed Graves' disease group, patients had been taking antithyroid drugs for less than 3 months. The study was registered as a clinical trial and conducted in China. A total of some 35 samples underwent TCR sequencing: some 13 from persistent and approximately 20 from newly diagnosed Graves' disease patients. Patients with persistent Graves' disease were compared with patients with newly diagnosed Graves' disease using TCR sequencing and RNA sequencing of peripheral blood. The investigation overall reported the following: Persistent disease showed preferential use of TRBV28, TRBJ1-2 and TRBJ2-5, whereas newly diagnosed disease favored TRBV20-1 and TRBJ2-1. Patients with persistent disease shared more public clonotypes (about 2,700) than newly diagnosed patients did (approximately 990). Because the primary lesion, thyroid tissue, could not be accessed, the study looked at peripheral blood alone. Sequencing and analysis were limited to the TCR beta chain. The small sample size was acknowledged by the authors as a limitation that may reduce accuracy. Compared with newly diagnosed patients, persistent Graves' disease patients had lower TCR Shannon entropy and fewer highly expanded clones, which suggests clonal expansion.

Receptor libraries were prepared by multiplex PCR. This sample was sequenced with an Illumina HiSeq 4000. TCR beta libraries were built with iRepertoire HTBI primers and Arm-PCR amplification of CDR3 regions. Before sequencing, the PCR products went through gel purification. In the paper's pipeline: Gene usage analysis of CDR3 amino acid clonotypes relied on the 60 or so TRBV and 12 to 15 TRBJ segments identified across samples. COPE and FqMerger were used to merge filtered high-quality paired reads into contigs. BLAST was used to align contigs to IMGT TRBV, TRBD and TRBJ reference genes, with CDR3 defined following IMGT. Clonotypes above 0.1% frequency were classified as highly expanded clones. Shannon entropy was used to measure repertoire diversity, and the Gini coefficient was used to measure V-J evenness. A clonotype found in more than one individual was treated as public. Clones were called with MiXCR by TCRdb after fastp trimmed the public reads at Q25, and only in-frame beta chains were retained. For every CDR3 protein sequence, its rows merge into one entry that carries the most common genes and DNA. TCRdb, rather than the study authors, made the V and J calls. This sample has 600,000 to 650,000 distinct CDR3 sequences in its table, and around 17% of those were observed once. The ten largest clones capture 18% of the sample.

The germline V gene provides CDR1 SNHLY and CDR2 FYNNEI. Germline trimming: 2 bases from V, 9 bases from J; junction bases outside gene matches: 0. From cysteine to phenylalanine, the CDR3 is 13 amino acids long. Only the CDR3 DNA stays, 39 bases, in frame from base 1. The time point label for this specimen denotes: newly diagnosed GD, antithyroid drugs for less than 3 months. For both TCR sequencing and RNA sequencing, RNA was extracted from PBMCs using TRIzol. Graves' disease was diagnosed according to American Thyroid Association guidelines. The patients came from an endocrinology department in Xi'an, China. Each patient gave roughly 8.4 milliliters of peripheral blood, collected in an EDTA anticoagulant tube. Ficoll Paque Plus density gradient separation was used to isolate PBMCs, and no additional T cell sorting was done. An Agilent 2100 Bioanalyzer and agarose gel were used to assess RNA quality, and a NanoDrop 2000 was used to measure RNA concentration.

This clonotype was seen more than once but under ten times. Its specific antigen is unknown. No much larger clone exists at a distance of one base, and base qualities are not known. These data were also reused for a study on T cells in Graves' hyperthyroidism and ophthalmopathy. From the second report: A patient counted as having stable Graves' hyperthyroidism if no progression to ophthalmopathy occurred over 18 months of follow-up. The hyperthyroidism patients were between 18 and 65 years old and newly diagnosed, with a disease duration of less than 2 months. Patients with uncontrolled infections, other autoimmune diseases, pregnancy or lactation were excluded. Diagnoses were established on the basis of clinical symptoms, serum thyroxine and TRAb, thyroid ultrasound, and orbital computed tomography. A first-round RT-PCR of the TCR CDR3 used the HTBI primer set with the Qiagen OneStep RT-PCR kit. Most expanded thyroid clonotypes (frequency above 0.001) were also detected in blood, suggesting blood repertoires may reflect thyroid immune responses. A model built on a 13 V-J signature distinguished ophthalmopathy from stable hyperthyroidism, reaching about 88% sensitivity and 81.08% specificity in cross-validation and 80%/75% in testing. During validation, the model predicted progression to ophthalmopathy a median of approximately six months ahead of onset, with almost 71% sensitivity and around 72% specificity. A discovery cohort of about a hundred patients, fewer than 50 with Graves' ophthalmopathy and roughly 59 with stable Graves' hyperthyroidism, was used to find distinguishing TCR V-J signatures. Prospective prediction of ophthalmopathy was tested in an independent validation cohort consisting of 18 hyperthyroidism patients and approximately 16 patients who later progressed to ophthalmopathy. The 95 to 100 discovery patients were randomly divided into training and test sets at a 7:3 ratio. The study also compared thyroid tissue and blood T-cell repertoires from about six Graves' hyperthyroidism patients. Following sampling, methimazole starting at 30 mg daily was given to hyperthyroidism patients, and high-dose intravenous methylprednisolone was given to ophthalmopathy patients. A second multiplex PCR round built the libraries, followed by size selection and purification. The libraries were sequenced on an Illumina HiSeq2000 using paired-end 100 bp reads. SOAPnuke was used to process the raw data, with reads discarded if the reads contained adapters or uncalled bases, had a mean Phred below 15, or lacked an exact constant-primer or identifier match. High-quality paired reads were merged with COPE v1.2.5, and unique nucleotide sequences were defined as clonotypes. Clonotypes were aligned to IMGT TRBV, TRBD and TRBJ reference segments using MiTCR v1.1. Analysis was restricted to V-J combinations with a frequency above 0.0001, which covered about 99% of repertoires. The TCS score was defined as F50 (clonal expansion) divided by E x V (chaos), with BLOSUM62-based TCRdist calculated between CDR3 peptides within each V-J. Welch's t-statistics and random forest reduced around 520 V-J features to about 12, which were used in a naive Bayes classifier (R e1071). No statistical method was used to set the sample size in advance, and investigators knew the group allocation. The paper reports TCR Vbeta CDR3 sequencing of approximately 130 peripheral blood samples: fewer than 50 ophthalmopathy, roughly 80 hyperthyroidism and about 17 progressor patients.

This material consisted of peripheral blood mononuclear cells (PBMCs), taken at new diagnosis, from a patient treated with antithyroid drugs. The TCR sequence derives from a woman aged 30 to 39 with Graves disease. Donor details come from another sample of the same person, matched by shared clones. Recombination joined TRBV2 with TRBJ2-5; 13 of the junction bases match TRBD2. Read as DNA, the sequence is TGTGCCAGCAGTGAAACTAGCGGGAGGGCCCAGTACTTC. The translation is CASSETSGRAQYF.